The 15 T cell receptor beta chains reported below all come from one sample, sequenced in a study of shared T cell receptors in the human thymus. The table came from immunoSEQ multiplex PCR; TCRdb's copy has only in-frame clones and leaves some out. The sample comprises over 60,000 clones, roughly 96% of which are singletons, and 0.033% rests with the top ten. Material: thymocytes. The receptors derive from a human donor.

The chain couples TRBV29-1 to TRBJ2-5, with 7 nucleotides matching TRBD1. Unmatched junction bases numbered 11, after V lost 3 bases and J lost 4 bases. Germline V gives CDR1 SQVTM, CDR2 ANQGSEA. CDR3 size: 15 residues. This chain's CDR3 is CSVDPRQGGGETQYF. The CDR3 DNA is TGCAGCGTTGACCCGAGACAGGGTGGTGGAGAGACCCAGTACTTC.

The chain joins TRBV6-5 to TRBJ2-1, with 7 bases identical to TRBD1. This CDR3 has 16 residues. Germline trimming cut 0 bases from V and 11 bases from J; bases unmatched to any gene: 13. Germline loops: CDR1 MNHEY, CDR2 SVGAGI. This CDR3 reads CASSYSGGQETTKQFF. In nucleotides, the CDR3 is TGTGCCAGCAGTTACTCGGGTGGACAGGAGACGACTAAGCAGTTCTTC.

The rearrangement joins TRBV5-6 to TRBJ1-3; 8 nucleotides align to TRBD1. The CDR3 is made up of 14 amino acids. The junction had 3 bases not matched to a gene; V was cut back by 4 bases and J by 3 bases. In germline, CDR1 is SGHDT, CDR2 YYEEEE. In DNA, the CDR3 is TGTGCCAGCAGCCAGGGGGCGGGTGGAAACACCATATATTTT. This gives the protein CASSQGAGGNTIYF.

The V gene is TRBV28, the J gene TRBJ1-2, with a possible D match to TRBD1 (6 bases). CDR3 length: 18 amino acids. Germline CDR1 reads MDHEN; CDR2 reads SYDVKM. The V end was cut by 4 bases, the J end by 7 bases, with 28 bases between. Here the CDR3 DNA reads TGTGCCAGCAGTTCCTCCCGGCAGGGGAAGCCGAGTACAGGTGGCTACACCTTC. This encodes CASSSSRQGKPSTGGYTF.

The rearrangement links TRBV6-5 to TRBJ1-2; possible D gene TRBD1, 5 bases. In germline, CDR1 is MNHEY, CDR2 SVGAGI. The ends were cut back, 0 bases at V and 3 bases at J, with 11 bases in the middle. This CDR3 is built from 15 residues. The CDR3 sequence is CASSYSFRADYGYTF. The CDR3, as DNA: TGTGCCAGCAGTTACTCGTTCAGGGCGGACTATGGCTACACCTTC.

V gene TRBV28 combines with J gene TRBJ1-3; D is ambiguous. The V end lost 10 bases, the J end lost 4 bases, and 8 bases lay between the germline ends. The germline CDR1 and CDR2 sequences are MDHEN and SYDVKM. This CDR3 is built from 11 residues. CDR3 DNA: TGTGCCACAAGGACGGGAAACACCATATATTTT. Translating gives CATRTGNTIYF.

The chain uses TRBV5-4 and TRBJ2-1, with 9 bases fitting TRBD2. The CDR3 has 15 residues. CDR1 is SGHNT and CDR2 is YYREEE in the germline V gene (reference sequence). J gave up 3 bases and V 0 bases, and 1 base lay outside the gene matches. In DNA, the CDR3 is TGTGCCAGCAGCTTGGGCGGGGGGGACTACAATGAGCAGTTCTTC. It specifies CASSLGGGDYNEQFF.

This sequence joins TRBV9 and TRBJ1-5; TRBD1 is a possible D gene (6 bases). CDR3 length: 16 residues. Per the germline V gene, CDR1 is SGDLS and CDR2 is YYNGEE. The V end was cut by 0 bases, the J end by 0 bases, with 10 bases between. CDR3 bases: TGTGCCAGCAGCGTAGGGCCAGGGGATAGCAATCAGCCCCAGCATTTT. It specifies CASSVGPGDSNQPQHF.

The rearrangement joins TRBV28 to TRBJ2-1; TRBD2 aligns across 8 bases. Germline assignment: CDR1 MDHEN and CDR2 SYDVKM. The trim removed 5 bases at V and 0 bases at J, leaving 15 bases unmatched. The CDR3 covers 19 residues. The CDR3: CASSLHPGGRNPSYNEQFF. The CDR3, as DNA: TGTGCCAGCAGTCTCCACCCGGGAGGGCGTAACCCCTCCTACAATGAGCAGTTCTTC.

The V gene is TRBV15, the J gene TRBJ2-2, with TRBD1 matching 12 bases. This CDR3 has 18 residues. V dropped 0 bases and J dropped 5; count of bases not matched to a gene: 7. Germline-derived CDR1 and CDR2 are LNHNV and YYDKDF (reference sequence). CDR3 loop: CATSRDRDRGHRTGELFF. CDR3 bases: TGTGCCACCAGCAGAGACCGGGACAGGGGGCATCGAACCGGGGAGCTGTTTTTT.

The chain's CDR3 is CASSLADGSNQPQHF. CDR3 sequence (DNA): TGTGCCAGCAGCTTAGCGGACGGTAGCAATCAGCCCCAGCATTTT. The V gene is TRBV7-6, the J gene TRBJ1-5; D remains ambiguous. V lost 0 bases and J lost 0, with 6 bases in between. This CDR3 contains 15 residues. Per germline, CDR1 SGHVS and CDR2 FNYEAQ.

V and J are TRBV5-1 and TRBJ1-2; D is undetermined. Trimming stripped 0 bases from V and 4 bases from J, with 4 bases between. The length of the CDR3 is 12 residues. Looked up from germline, CDR1 is SGHRS and CDR2 is YFSETQ. The CDR3 spells CASSLDSYGYTF. In DNA form, the CDR3 reads TGCGCCAGCAGCTTGGATTCCTATGGCTACACCTTC.

The chain combines TRBV30 with TRBJ1-3; 9 positions match TRBD1. The CDR3 sequence is 16 residues long. Unmatched junction bases numbered 5, after V lost 2 bases and J lost 0 bases. Germline-derived CDR1 and CDR2 are GTSNPN and SVGIG (reference sequence). The CDR3 reads CAWSSPGQGSGNTIYF. For the CDR3, the DNA is TGTGCCTGGAGTTCGCCGGGACAGGGCTCTGGAAACACCATATATTTT.

This clone was detected once. The chain recombines TRBV7-8 with TRBJ2-5; D is unclear. In germline, CDR1 is SGHVS, CDR2 FQNEAQ. CDR3 length: 15 residues. Trimming stripped 1 base from V and 0 bases from J, with 9 bases between. CDR3 DNA sequence: TGTGCCAGCAGCTTAGGGTCCGAGAACCAAGAGACCCAGTACTTC. As protein: CASSLGSENQETQYF.

V is TRBV9 and J is TRBJ2-1, with a tentative D call TRBD2 (5 bases). Germline loops: CDR1 SGDLS, CDR2 YYNGEE. With 4 bases removed from V and 0 bases from J, the gap between germline ends came to 14 bases. This CDR3 comprises 16 residues. CDR3 in amino acids: CASSQRAGSSYNEQFF. The CDR3 nucleotides read TGTGCCAGCAGCCAACGTGCTGGGAGCTCCTACAATGAGCAGTTCTTC.